This T cell receptor (beta chain) comes out of a study of T cell responses to AZD1222 COVID-19 vaccine. Study-wide results and limits: With two AZD1222 doses given, Spike-specific TCR breadth and depth both rose. Donors were chiefly white British, with a greater number of females, and clonal diversity was perhaps underestimated.

Trimming cost V 6 bases and J 0 bases, with 8 bases left between them. This CDR3 spans 14 amino acids. Germline CDR1 is LNHDA and CDR2 is SQIVND (reference sequence). The data were produced by immunoSEQ multiplex PCR, yet TCRdb's version contains in-frame clones alone and is incomplete. The table lists over 100,000 clones, under 90% of them singletons. As for this clone: Its target is not known.

This specimen was peripheral blood, taken on day 0 of AZD1222 vaccination. The TCR originated in an adult in good health. The V and J genes are TRBV19 and TRBJ2-2; D uncertain. This chain's CDR3 is CASSSQTNTGELFF. The CDR3 coding sequence is TGTGCCAGTAGCTCGCAGACGAACACCGGGGAGCTGTTTTTT.